This T cell receptor (beta chain) stems from a study of cytomegalovirus exposure and HLA in healthy donors. Whole-study findings and limits: A later analysis showed that HLA-associated TCR beta chains had undergone more clonal expansion than equally common others. The CMV antigen specificity of a few CMV-associated chains was confirmed through in vitro analysis. Listed as cytomegalovirus-associated were about 160 TCR beta chains.

Primers included in the PCR were 60 Vbeta and 13 Jbeta primers. Libraries were prepared by immunoSEQ multiplex PCR; TCRdb keeps only in-frame clonotypes and omits some of them. This table holds over 120,000 clones, almost 85% found once. With respect to this clone: Its specificity is not known.

The germline V gene has CDR1 SGHTA and CDR2 FQGNSA. V lost 1 base, J lost 3 bases, and 9 bases stayed unmatched. The CDR3 runs to 17 residues. This TCR was recovered from a woman aged 55 to 70 in good health and CMV-seropositive. J is TRBJ2-4 and V is TRBV7-2, with 7 bases identical to TRBD2. Sequencing was carried out using PBMCs. The CDR3 bases are TGTGCCAGCAGCTTAGGGGGGGGAGACTTTGTCAAAAACATTCAGTACTTC. The encoded protein is CASSLGGGDFVKNIQYF.